Below are 6 T cell receptor beta chains sequenced from a single sample in a study of siplizumab effects on memory and regulatory T cells. Method: immunoSEQ multiplex PCR; TCRdb's copy keeps in-frame clones and lacks some. Seen here are about 56,000 clones, around 97% observed once, and the top ten hold approximately 1%. Source material: naive CD8+ T cells sorted from blood. All receptors derive from a human donor in good health.

The chain recombines TRBV27 with TRBJ2-7, with 9 bases identical to TRBD1. This CDR3 spans 15 amino acids. The junction had 6 bases not matched to a gene; V was cut back by 3 bases and J by 3 bases. Germline V gene sequence: CDR1 MNHEY, CDR2 SMNVEV (reference sequence). CDR3 nucleotides: TGTGCCAGCAGTTTCTCGATGGGACAGGGCTACGAGCAGTACTTC. It codes for CASSFSMGQGYEQYF.

V is TRBV19 and J is TRBJ1-1; D gene ambiguous. The CDR3 runs 12 residues. Trimming left V 4 bases short and J 2 bases short, with 5 bases between. CDR1 LNHDA and CDR2 SQIVND come from the germline V gene (reference sequence). The CDR3 bases are TGTGCCAGTAGTACAGGTAACACTGAAGCTTTCTTT. It encodes CASSTGNTEAFF.

V usage is TRBV4-1 and J usage is TRBJ1-2; D gene ambiguous. With 0 bases removed from V and 0 bases from J, the gap between germline ends came to 8 bases. The germline CDR1 and CDR2 sequences are MGHRA and YSYEKL. The CDR3 extends over 15 amino acids. CDR3 coding DNA: TGCGCCAGCAGCCAAGACACTCTAGCTAACTATGGCTACACCTTC. It encodes CASSQDTLANYGYTF.

V usage is TRBV14 and J usage is TRBJ2-2; D perhaps matches TRBD2 (5 bases). The CDR3 contains 15 residues. V was trimmed by 4 bases and J by 5 bases, leaving 14 bases between them. CDR1 and CDR2 from the germline V gene are SGHDN and FVKESK. CDR3 nucleotide sequence: TGTGCCAGCAGCCTGCACCGTAGCGCAACCGGGGAGCTGTTTTTT. It encodes CASSLHRSATGELFF. The whole variable domain, remainder taken from reference TRBV14 and TRBJ2-2, is EAGVTQFPSHSVIEKGQTVTLRCDPISGHDNLYWYRRVMGKEIKFLLHFVKESKQDESGMPNNRFLAERTGGTYSTLKVQPAELEDSGVYFCASSLHRSATGELFFGEGSRLTVL.

The V call is TRBV6-5, the J call TRBJ1-1; TRBD1 might be the D (5 bases). The CDR3 covers 14 residues. Germline loops: CDR1 MNHEY, CDR2 SVGAGI. V gave up 7 bases and J gave up 0 bases, with 12 bases separating them. CDR3 in amino acids: CASTKDIMNTEAFF. The CDR3, as DNA: TGTGCCAGCACCAAGGACATCATGAACACTGAAGCTTTCTTT.

This sequence joins TRBV5-6 and TRBJ1-5; D not certain. Germline CDR1 and CDR2: SGHDT and YYEEEE. The germline V and J ends were trimmed by 1 base and 0 bases, with 8 bases remaining between them. This CDR3 region has 15 residues. The CDR3 protein is CASSLWRNSNQPQHF. The CDR3 DNA reads TGTGCCAGCAGCTTGTGGCGGAATAGCAATCAGCCCCAGCATTTT.